This T cell receptor beta chain originates from a study of blood T cell repertoires in COVID-19. Overall study context: Italy, Spain and the United States were the sources of the convalescent and acute COVID-19 samples.

The germline V gene has CDR1 KGHSH and CDR2 LQKENI. Trimming removed 3 bases at V and 4 bases at J, with 13 bases between. The CDR3 has 15 amino acids. Sequencing used immunoSEQ multiplex PCR; TCRdb keeps in-frame clones, though not all of them. The sample yields 120,000 to 150,000 clones, around 90% seen once. Living in about two dozen US areas, the participants were between roughly 18 and 90 years of age. This rearrangement joins TRBV18 to TRBJ1-5; unclear D gene. The TCR comes from a woman aged 35 to 49 who had been exposed to COVID-19. The sample consisted of PBMCs or T cells enriched from blood (not recorded which). The CDR3 region has the DNA TGTGCCAGCTCACCGGGTGGAGGGAGGAATCAGCCCCAGCATTTT. Translating it yields CASSPGGGRNQPQHF.